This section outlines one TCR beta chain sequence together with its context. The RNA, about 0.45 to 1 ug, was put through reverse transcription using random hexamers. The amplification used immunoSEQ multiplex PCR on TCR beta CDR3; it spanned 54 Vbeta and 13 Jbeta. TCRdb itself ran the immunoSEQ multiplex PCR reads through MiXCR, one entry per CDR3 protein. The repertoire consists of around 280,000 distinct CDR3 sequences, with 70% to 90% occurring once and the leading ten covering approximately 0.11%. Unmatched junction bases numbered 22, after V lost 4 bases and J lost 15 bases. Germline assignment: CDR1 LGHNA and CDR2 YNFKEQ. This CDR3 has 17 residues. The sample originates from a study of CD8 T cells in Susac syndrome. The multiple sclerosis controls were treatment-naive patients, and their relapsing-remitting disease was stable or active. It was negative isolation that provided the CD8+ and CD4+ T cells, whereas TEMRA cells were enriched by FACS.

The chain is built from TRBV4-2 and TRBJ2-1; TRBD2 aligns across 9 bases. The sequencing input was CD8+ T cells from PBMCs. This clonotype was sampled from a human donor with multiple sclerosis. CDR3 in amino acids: CASSLHPPWREGQTRFF. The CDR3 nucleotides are TGTGCCAGCAGCCTCCACCCCCCCTGGCGGGAGGGCCAAACGCGGTTCTTC.